Listed below are T cell receptor beta chains from one sample, sequenced in a study of radiotherapy plus CTLA-4 blockade in lung cancer. TCRdb's copy holds only in-frame clones and misses some; the assay was immunoSEQ multiplex PCR. The table has roughly 93,000 clones, around four fifths seen once. The specimen was peripheral blood, collected from a patient treated with radiotherapy plus ipilimumab. These receptors were obtained from a human donor with non-small cell lung cancer who had a partial response to radiotherapy plus ipilimumab. Both conserved end residues are part of each CDR3. A D gene is named only where the DNA matches it firmly.

D,V,J,CDR3,DNA
TRBD1,TRBV5-1,TRBJ1-1,CASSFGGQERTEAFF,TGCGCCAGCAGCTTTGGCGGACAGGAGAGGACTGAAGCTTTCTTT
NA,TRBV18,TRBJ1-2,CASSPLKLGLSGPGANYGYTF,TGTGCCAGCTCACCACTAAAACTGGGGTTGAGCGGTCCAGGGGCTAACTATGGCTACACCTTC
TRBD1,TRBV30,TRBJ2-3,CAWSPGTGRTDTQYF,TGTGCCTGGAGTCCCGGGACAGGGCGCACAGATACGCAGTATTTT
NA,TRBV7-9,TRBJ2-5,CASSLAGAETQYF,TGTGCCAGCAGCTTAGCAGGGGCAGAGACCCAGTACTTC
TRBD2,TRBV11-3,TRBJ2-3,CASSAGVRTDTQYF,TGTGCCAGCAGCGCGGGGGTTCGCACAGATACGCAGTATTTT
NA,TRBV7-8,TRBJ1-1,CASTFSVGTEAFF,TGTGCCAGCACCTTCTCGGTCGGCACTGAAGCTTTCTTT
TRBD2,TRBV7-9,TRBJ2-7,CASSFGTTPYEQYF,TGTGCCAGCAGCTTTGGGACTACACCTTACGAGCAGTACTTC
NA,TRBV4-2,TRBJ2-3,CASSQDPRTGITDTQYF,TGTGCCAGCAGCCAAGACCCTCGGACGGGAATCACAGATACGCAGTATTTT
TRBD1,TRBV29-1,TRBJ2-7,CSAADRGLNEQYF,TGCAGCGCTGCGGACAGGGGTCTGAACGAGCAGTACTTC
TRBD1,TRBV28,TRBJ1-3,CASSTTGGESGNTIYF,TGTGCCAGCAGTACGACAGGGGGCGAATCTGGAAACACCATATATTTT
NA,TRBV28,TRBJ1-2,CASSWGRGARGYTF,TGTGCCAGCAGTTGGGGGCGGGGGGCGAGGGGCTACACCTTC